These 9 T cell receptor beta chains share one sample of origin, sequenced in a study of shared clonotypes between healthy human individuals (dated by TCRdb to the early 2020s). The library was obtained by the immunoSEQ multiplex PCR assay. Held by TCRdb, this immuneACCESS table contains in-frame sequences only and omits some clones. Under half of the omission traces to an unresolved V gene where checked; the cause of the rest is unknown. Within this sample are 2.3 million or so clones, with roughly 93% of them counted one time only. Roughly 0.36% of the sample rests with the top ten. Sequenced sample: naive CD4+ T cells from PBMCs. The cell subset or site label for this specimen denotes: CD45RA+ positively selected. These receptors were obtained from a young man in good health. Some clones in this sample may be carry-over from other donors' samples.

The rearrangement uses TRBV7-2 and TRBJ1-2; D call uncertain. The CDR3 has 13 residues. With 7 bases removed from V and 4 bases from J, the gap between germline ends came to 13 bases. The germline V gene has CDR1 SGHTA and CDR2 FQGNSA. This chain's CDR3 is CASTYRAGYGYTF. The CDR3 DNA reads as TGTGCCAGCACGTATCGCGCGGGCTATGGCTACACCTTC.

The chain carries TRBV27 and TRBJ2-1; 8 nucleotides match TRBD1. The trim removed 1 base at V and 4 bases at J, leaving 9 bases unmatched. This CDR3 is 17 amino acids long. Germline V CDR1 and CDR2: MNHEY, SMNVEV (reference sequence). The CDR3 sequence: CASSLFALGQGYNEQFF. The CDR3 DNA sequence: TGTGCCAGCAGTTTATTCGCGCTAGGACAGGGTTACAATGAGCAGTTCTTC.

This chain uses TRBV5-1 with TRBJ2-1; 8 bases agree with TRBD2. The V and J ends lost 2 bases and 7 bases, in that order; junction bases with no gene match: 8. This CDR3 has 15 amino acids. Germline CDR1 and CDR2: SGHRS and YFSETQ. The CDR3 nucleotides are TGCGCCAGCAGCTTAGCTACGGGACTAGATAATGAGCAGTTCTTC. Translating it yields CASSLATGLDNEQFF.

The chain combines TRBV6-5 with TRBJ2-3, with 13 bases lining up with TRBD2. The germline V gene encodes CDR1 MNHEY and CDR2 SVGAGI. V was clipped by 5 bases and J by 4 bases; unmatched bases: 3. The CDR3 has 15 amino acids. The CDR3: CASSRLAGGADTQYF. The CDR3 nucleotides read TGTGCCAGCAGTAGACTAGCGGGAGGAGCAGATACGCAGTATTTT.

This sequence joins TRBV5-1 and TRBJ2-5, with TRBD2 as a possible D gene (5 bases). The CDR3 contains 14 residues. Germline V gene sequence: CDR1 SGHRS, CDR2 YFSETQ. V was pared by 4 bases and J by 4 bases, with 14 bases between. CDR3 coding DNA: TGCGCCAGCAGCCCGGGAAAGAGCTCAGAGACCCAGTACTTC. The encoded protein is CASSPGKSSETQYF.

This clone came up a few times. Other DNA sequences in the same sample also yield this CDR3. The genes are TRBV28 and TRBJ1-1; 8 nucleotides match TRBD1. CDR1 and CDR2 (germline): MDHEN, SYDVKM. The V segment lost 6 bases and the J segment 10 bases; nucleotides outside the gene matches: 7. The CDR3 runs 12 residues. As DNA, the CDR3 is TGTGCCAGCAGACCCGGACAGGGAAGAGCTTTCTTT. The encoded protein is CASRPGQGRAFF.

The J gene is TRBJ2-1, the V gene TRBV4-3; D gene uncertain. V lost 1 base and J lost 8, with 9 bases in between. Germline V lookup: CDR1 LGHNA, CDR2 YSLEER. The length of the CDR3 is 13 residues. CDR3 DNA: TGCGCCAGCAGCCAAGGGCACGGCGATGAGCAGTTCTTC. Its protein is CASSQGHGDEQFF.

V is TRBV28 and J is TRBJ2-5, with a tentative D call TRBD2 (7 bases). This CDR3 has 13 amino acids. V was clipped by 11 bases and J by 2 bases, with 15 bases between them. Germline V gives CDR1 MDHEN, CDR2 SYDVKM. The CDR3 protein is CALRGGEQETQYF. In DNA form, the CDR3 reads TGTGCCTTAAGAGGGGGGGAGCAAGAGACCCAGTACTTC.

The chain combines TRBV6-6 with TRBJ1-4; D unresolved. V lost 7 bases and J lost 8, with 23 bases in between. Germline CDR1 is MNHNY and CDR2 is SVGAGI (reference sequence). This CDR3 region has 16 residues. CDR3 sequence reads: CASTNRAGISKEKLFF. CDR3 coding DNA: TGTGCCAGCACTAACCGCGCCGGGATAAGTAAAGAAAAACTGTTTTTT.